This T cell receptor beta chain was obtained from a study of blood T cell repertoires in COVID-19. Across the study: Acute and convalescent COVID-19 specimens originated in the United States, Italy and Spain. Sources were T cells, B-cell-depleted T cells, or PBMCs; the material itself was cDNA or gDNA.

Original data processing: The authors estimated nucleated cell counts from reference gene primer amplification. Assay: immunoSEQ multiplex PCR; the TCRdb copy retains only in-frame clones and omits some. V and J calls and clone size are as listed in that table; D and trimming were resolved from the DNA. The table shows some 99,000 clones, with about three quarters occurring only once. Germline lookup yields CDR1 LGHNA and CDR2 YSLEER. Trimming took off 0 bases at V and 4 bases at J, with 9 bases between the two ends. The CDR3 loop spans 15 amino acids. V is TRBV4-3 and J is TRBJ1-4, with unresolved D. The clonotype comes from a human donor in a cohort sampled during active or convalescent COVID-19. The sample comprised peripheral blood. CDR3 nucleotides: TGCGCCAGCAGCCAAGACTTGTCACTTAATGAAAAACTGTTTTTT. Translating it yields CASSQDLSLNEKLFF.